This T cell receptor (beta chain) was recorded in a study of T cells in Graves' hyperthyroidism and ophthalmopathy. This clonotype was recorded many times. Germline V CDR1 and CDR2: SGHTA, FQGNSA. This CDR3 region has 15 residues. Trimming took off 3 bases at V and 0 bases at J, with 12 bases between the two ends. TCR beta CDR3 region amplification was performed from RNA transcripts. HTBI primers were employed in a first-round RT-PCR of the TCR CDR3. Using its own MiXCR run on the multiplex PCR reads, TCRdb lists one record per CDR3 protein. The sample includes over 400,000 distinct CDR3 sequences, around a fifth of them seen just once.

This receptor was taken from a woman in her 70s with Graves' ophthalmopathy. The material sequenced was blood. The gene calls are TRBV7-2 and TRBJ2-7; D may correspond to TRBD1 or TRBD2 (5 bases each). CDR3 in amino acids: CASSLGPLPSYEQYF. The CDR3, as DNA: TGTGCCAGCAGCTTGGGACCTCTCCCCTCCTACGAGCAGTACTTC.